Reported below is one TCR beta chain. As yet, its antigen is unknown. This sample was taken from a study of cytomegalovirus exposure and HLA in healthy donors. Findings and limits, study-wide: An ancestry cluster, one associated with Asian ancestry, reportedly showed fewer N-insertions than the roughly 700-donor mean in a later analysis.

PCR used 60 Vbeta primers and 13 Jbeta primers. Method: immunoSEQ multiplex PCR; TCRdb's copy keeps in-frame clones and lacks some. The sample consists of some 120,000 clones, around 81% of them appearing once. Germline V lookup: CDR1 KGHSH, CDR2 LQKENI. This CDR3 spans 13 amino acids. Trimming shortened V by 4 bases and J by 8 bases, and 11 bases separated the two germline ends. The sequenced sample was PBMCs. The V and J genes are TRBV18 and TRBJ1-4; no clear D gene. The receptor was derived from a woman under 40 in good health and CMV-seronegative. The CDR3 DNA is TGTGCCAGCTCACTTAAGCGGAGCGAAAAACTGTTTTTT. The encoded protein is CASSLKRSEKLFF.